One and the same sample provided the 32 T cell receptor beta chains below, sequenced in a study of blood T cells in healthy people across ages. A second roughly 6 to 12 cycle PCR used barcoded and J-beta primers. In TCRdb, the 5' RACE reads were re-called with MiXCR into one record per CDR3 protein. The sample lists hundreds of thousands of distinct CDR3 sequences, around two fifths occurring once. The specimen sequenced was blood. The receptors come from a man aged 60 to 75 in good health.

This rearrangement joins TRBV12-3 or TRBV12-4 to TRBJ2-2, with a possible D match to TRBD1 (6 bases). Trimming left V 6 bases short and J 4 bases short, with 12 bases between. This CDR3 is 14 amino acids long. CDR3 sequence: CASRAQGLTGELFF. As DNA, the CDR3 is TGTGCCAGCAGAGCTCAGGGGCTCACCGGGGAGCTGTTTTTT.

This chain uses TRBV12-3 or TRBV12-4 with TRBJ2-1, with D unresolved. Deletions cut 3 bases from V and 6 bases from J, with 6 bases between. The CDR3 is 12 residues long. CDR3 protein: CASSFHFNEQFF. The CDR3 DNA is TGTGCCAGCAGTTTTCACTTCAATGAGCAGTTCTTC.

This clonotype was recorded only once. J is TRBJ2-3 and V is TRBV2; D is unclear. V gave up 2 bases and J gave up 5 bases, with 11 bases separating them. The CDR3 is made up of 14 amino acids. The germline gives CDR1 SNHLY, CDR2 FYNNEI. CDR3 in amino acids: CASSELVTVDTQYF. CDR3 bases: TGTGCCAGCAGTGAACTAGTAACGGTAGATACGCAGTATTTT.

J is TRBJ2-2 and V is TRBV29-1; D unclear. Trimming left V 7 bases short and J 4 bases short, with 10 bases between. The CDR3 is made up of 12 amino acids. Germline CDR1 SQVTM, CDR2 ANQGSEA. The CDR3 protein is CSAARITGELFF. The DNA for the CDR3 is TGCAGCGCCGCCCGGATCACCGGGGAGCTGTTTTTT.

This clonotype was detected only a few times. The V and J genes are TRBV28 and TRBJ2-3; 7 positions agree with TRBD1. V lost 5 bases, J lost 4 bases, and 6 bases stayed unmatched. There are 14 residues in the CDR3. The germline gives CDR1 MDHEN, CDR2 SYDVKM. CDR3 amino acids: CASSIWTGPDTQYF. The CDR3 nucleotides are TGTGCCAGCAGTATCTGGACAGGCCCAGATACGCAGTATTTT. Combining the CDR3 with reference TRBV28 and TRBJ2-3 gives the whole variable domain DVKVTQSSRYLVKRTGEKVFLECVQDMDHENMFWYRQDPGLGLRLIYFSYDVKMKEKGDIPEGYSVSREKKERFSLILESASTNQTSMYLCASSIWTGPDTQYFGPGTRLTVL.

At least ten counts were recorded for this clonotype. This sequence joins TRBV5-1 and TRBJ2-7; TRBD2 matches at 7 bases. The CDR3 runs to 16 residues. After removal of 2 bases from V and 2 bases from J, the junction contained 10 bases not matched to a gene. Germline CDR1 SGHRS, CDR2 YFSETQ. The DNA for the CDR3 is TGCGCCAGCAGCTTCGGACTCCGGGACTACCCCTACGAGCAGTACTTC. This translates into CASSFGLRDYPYEQYF.

The chain links TRBV4-3 to TRBJ2-1; TRBD1 might be the D (6 bases). Trimming removed 1 base from V and 7 bases from J, with 14 bases in between. Germline V lookup: CDR1 LGHNA, CDR2 YSLEER. The CDR3 has 15 residues. CDR3 region: CASSQGQVWGNEQFF. As DNA, the CDR3 is TGCGCCAGCAGCCAAGGACAGGTTTGGGGAAATGAGCAGTTCTTC.

In its sample, this clonotype was seen many times. The J gene is TRBJ1-1, the V gene TRBV20-1, with 7 bases lining up with TRBD1. Germline CDR1 is DFQATT and CDR2 is SNEGSKA (reference sequence). V dropped 0 bases and J dropped 7; count of bases not matched to a gene: 8. The CDR3 length is 14 residues. This chain's CDR3 is CSARDDRTGNEAFF. The CDR3 coding sequence is TGCAGTGCTAGAGATGACCGGACAGGCAATGAAGCTTTCTTT.

A few counts support this clonotype. The rearrangement joins TRBV20-1 to TRBJ2-7, with 8 bases identical to TRBD2. Germline V CDR1 and CDR2: DFQATT, SNEGSKA (reference sequence). This CDR3 has 13 residues. The V gene end was trimmed by 5 bases and the J gene end by 6 bases; junction bases not matched to a gene: 9. The CDR3 nucleotides are TGCAGTGCTCCTAAGGAGGCGGGGGGCGAGCAGTACTTC. It translates to CSAPKEAGGEQYF.

This clonotype showed up just a few times. The CDR3 sequence is CASSFGAADQETQYF. CDR3 coding DNA: TGTGCCAGCAGCTTTGGCGCGGCGGACCAAGAGACCCAGTACTTC. J is TRBJ2-5 and V is TRBV7-2; D gene unclear. This CDR3 comprises 15 residues. Germline CDR1 and CDR2: SGHTA and FQGNSA. The V end lost 3 bases, the J end lost 0 bases, and 11 bases lay between the germline ends.

The chain is built from TRBV30 and TRBJ1-2; D unresolved. This CDR3 has 12 residues. Trimming removed 2 bases at V and 4 bases at J, with 8 bases between. Per the germline V gene, CDR1 is GTSNPN and CDR2 is SVGIG (reference sequence). CDR3 DNA: TGTGCCTGGAGTTCAGGCTTCTATGGCTACACCTTC. Translated, it gives CAWSSGFYGYTF.

The V and J genes are TRBV9 and TRBJ2-5, with 10 bases fitting TRBD2. V was pared by 3 bases and J by 0 bases, with 11 bases of the junction left unmatched. The germline V gene has CDR1 SGDLS and CDR2 YYNGEE. This CDR3 is 18 amino acids long. CDR3 sequence reads: CASSAGLAGVSYQETQYF. The CDR3 DNA follows: TGTGCCAGCAGCGCGGGGCTAGCGGGGGTTTCGTACCAAGAGACCCAGTACTTC.

This clonotype was seen only a few times. The V and J genes are TRBV3-1 and TRBJ2-5; the match to TRBD2 covers 12 bases. This CDR3 contains 16 residues. V lost 1 base and J lost 4; bases outside the gene matches: 4. Per the germline V gene, CDR1 is LGHDT and CDR2 is YNNKEL (reference sequence). As DNA, the CDR3 is TGTGCCAGCAGCCAAGGGAGGACTAGCGGGGCAGAGACCCAGTACTTC. Translating it yields CASSQGRTSGAETQYF.

In the case of this clonotype: One end of the junction is discordant with germline, which a read error may explain. The chain uses TRBV9 and TRBJ2-6; D gene unclear. This CDR3 is 19 amino acids long. Germline V gene data show CDR1 as SGDLS and CDR2 as YYNGEE. The CDR3, as DNA: TGTGCCAGCAGCGTAGCCTCTAGAGGCACTTCCTTTGGGGTCAACGTCCTGACTTTC. Its translation is CASSVASRGTSFGVNVLTF.

The chain recombines TRBV3-1 with TRBJ1-6, with D unresolved. The germline V gene has CDR1 LGHDT and CDR2 YNNKEL (reference sequence). Trimming shortened V by 0 bases and J by 7 bases, and 4 bases separated the two germline ends. CDR3 length: 13 amino acids. As DNA, the CDR3 is TGTGCCAGCAGCCAAGATGACAATTCACCCCTCCACTTT. It yields the protein CASSQDDNSPLHF.

The chain combines TRBV6-6 with TRBJ2-7; the D gene is possibly TRBD1 (5 bases). This CDR3 comprises 12 residues. Germline CDR1 is MNHNY and CDR2 is SVGAGI (reference sequence). The V end lost 5 bases, the J end lost 4 bases, and 9 bases lay between the germline ends. The CDR3 sequence is CASSHRQYEQYF. The CDR3 DNA is TGTGCCAGCAGTCACCGACAGTACGAGCAGTACTTC.

The chain has TRBV28 and TRBJ1-1; 9 nucleotides match TRBD1. Germline CDR1 and CDR2: MDHEN and SYDVKM. The CDR3 loop spans 14 amino acids. J was trimmed by 4 bases and V by 6 bases; bases with no gene match: 6. This CDR3 reads CASSAPGQGTEAFF. The CDR3, as DNA: TGTGCCAGCAGCGCACCGGGACAGGGCACTGAAGCTTTCTTT.

This clonotype was recorded a few times. CDR3 in amino acids: CASSSLYSSGANVLTF. CDR3 bases: TGTGCCAGCAGCTCCCTTTATTCGTCTGGGGCCAACGTCCTGACTTTC. The genes are TRBV5-6 and TRBJ2-6; no reliable D call. V lost 3 bases, J lost 1 base, and 11 bases lay in between. CDR3 size: 16 residues. Germline lookup yields CDR1 SGHDT and CDR2 YYEEEE.

A note on this clonotype: A much more abundant neighbour one base away suggests this may be a read error. This chain links TRBV2 with TRBJ1-5; D is perhaps TRBD1 (6 bases). Deletions cut 3 bases from V and 3 bases from J, with 9 bases between. CDR3 length equals 14 residues. In germline, CDR1 is SNHLY, CDR2 FYNNEI. The CDR3 reads CASSDRGLNQPQHF. For the CDR3, the DNA is TGTGCCAGCAGTGACAGGGGACTCAATCAGCCCCAGCATTTT.

CDR3 in DNA: TGTGCCAGCAGTGACTCCCCAAGCCGGGGTTATGGCTACACCTTC. It codes for CASSDSPSRGYGYTF. V and J are TRBV6-4 and TRBJ1-2, with D unclear. The V end was cut by 0 bases, the J end by 5 bases, with 13 bases between. The CDR3 has 15 amino acids. The V gene's germline CDR1 is MRHNA and CDR2 SNTAGT.

The chain carries TRBV7-6 and TRBJ2-5; D tentatively fits TRBD1 or TRBD2 (6 bases each). The J call is doubtful: the DNA matches TRBJ2-7 better. The germline V gene encodes CDR1 SGHVS and CDR2 FNYEAQ. CDR3 length equals 15 residues. The CDR3 protein is CASSPRRGAGNEQYF. The CDR3 coding sequence is TGTGCCAGCAGCCCTAGGAGGGGGGCGGGAAACGAGCAGTACTTC.

CDR3 sequence: CASRGLAGEETQYF. CDR3 DNA sequence: TGTGCCAGCAGGGGACTAGCGGGAGAAGAGACCCAGTACTTC. This chain uses TRBV6-5 with TRBJ2-7; 14 nucleotides align to TRBD2. The J call may be mistaken, given a closer DNA end match to TRBJ2-5. The CDR3 is 14 amino acids. The germline V gene has CDR1 MNHEY and CDR2 SVGAGI.

The chain recombines TRBV20-1 with TRBJ2-7; 7 nucleotides agree with TRBD1. This CDR3 is built from 13 residues. Losses at the gene ends were 4 bases for V and 3 bases for J; bases not matched to a gene: 6. Germline-derived CDR1 and CDR2 are DFQATT and SNEGSKA (reference sequence). DNA of the CDR3: TGCAGTGCTACAGCACAGGGGCGCTACGAGCAGTACTTC. Its translation is CSATAQGRYEQYF.

As concerns this clonotype: A read error may account for a junction end that differs from germline. The CDR3 loop is CVSSPSGRVDTQYF. The CDR3 region has the DNA TGTGTCAGCAGCCCAAGCGGCCGCGTGGATACGCAGTATTTT. V usage is TRBV7-2 and J usage is TRBJ2-3, with D possibly matching TRBD2 (5 bases). The CDR3 spans 14 residues. CDR1 SGHTA and CDR2 FQGNSA come from the germline V gene.

This clonotype occurred a few times. The CDR3 DNA reads as TGTGCCAGCAGTTTAACAAGCTCCTATAATTCACCCCTCCACTTT. Translated: CASSLTSSYNSPLHF. The chain couples TRBV28 to TRBJ1-6, with D uncertain. CDR1 is MDHEN and CDR2 is SYDVKM in the germline V gene. The germline V and J ends were trimmed by 2 bases and 0 bases, with 5 bases remaining between them. The CDR3 length is 15 residues.

The CDR3 protein is CATGQISYEQYF. The DNA of the CDR3 is TGTGCCACGGGTCAAATCTCCTACGAGCAGTACTTC. This rearrangement joins TRBV10-3 to TRBJ2-7; D is ambiguous. Trimming pared 10 bases from V and 0 bases from J, leaving 10 bases between. CDR3 length: 12 residues. In germline, CDR1 is ENHRY, CDR2 SYGVKD.

In this sample, this clonotype turned up a few times. The V and J genes are TRBV6-1 and TRBJ2-7; 9 bases fit TRBD1. Germline V lookup: CDR1 MNHNS, CDR2 SASEGT. This CDR3 is built from 15 residues. The trim removed 2 bases at V and 3 bases at J, leaving 5 bases unmatched. CDR3 protein: CASSEFSGQGYEQYF. The CDR3 DNA reads as TGTGCCAGCAGTGAATTCTCGGGACAGGGCTACGAGCAGTACTTC.

CDR3 coding DNA: TGTGCCAGCAGTGATTTCGTAGGCCAAGAGACCCAGTACTTC. The encoded protein is CASSDFVGQETQYF. V usage is TRBV25-1 and J usage is TRBJ2-5; D is unresolved. CDR1 is MGHDK, CDR2 SYGVNS, per germline. The CDR3 extends over 14 amino acids. Trimming took off 3 bases at V and 1 base at J, with 9 bases between the two ends.

The chain combines TRBV20-1 with TRBJ1-5; unclear D gene. CDR1 and CDR2 (germline): DFQATT, SNEGSKA (reference sequence). The CDR3 loop spans 14 amino acids. V dropped 6 bases and J dropped 3 bases, with 15 bases sitting between them. CDR3 sequence reads: CSAERADYNQPQHF. CDR3 nucleotide sequence: TGCAGTGCAGAGAGGGCAGATTACAATCAGCCCCAGCATTTT.

A remark on this clonotype: This could be a read error, since a much larger clone is one nucleotide away. This rearrangement joins TRBV29-1 to TRBJ1-2; tentatively, D is TRBD1 (6 bases). Germline CDR1 reads SQVTM; CDR2 reads ANQGSEA. CDR3 size: 16 residues. V was pared by 5 bases and J by 4 bases, with 23 bases between. CDR3 nucleotide sequence: TGCAGCGTTCTCCCTCCGGCAGGGACAACCCTCTATGGCTACACCTTC. The encoded protein is CSVLPPAGTTLYGYTF. Variable domain in full (rest from reference TRBV29-1 and TRBJ1-2): SAVISQKPSRDICQRGTSLTIQCQVDSQVTMMFWYRQQPGQSLTLIATANQGSEATYESGFVIDKFPISRPNLTFSTLTVSNMSPEDSSIYLCSVLPPAGTTLYGYTFGSGTRLTVV.

This chain uses TRBV5-1 with TRBJ1-2; D is perhaps TRBD1 (6 bases). Germline lookup yields CDR1 SGHRS and CDR2 YFSETQ. V gave up 0 bases and J gave up 4 bases, with 16 bases separating them. There are 16 residues in the CDR3. CDR3 loop: CASSLGTQGLSYGYTF. The CDR3 nucleotides read TGCGCCAGCAGCTTGGGGACCCAGGGGTTGAGCTATGGCTACACCTTC.

This clonotype was counted only a few times. The CDR3 region is CASSQERGESYEQYF. DNA for the CDR3: TGCGCCAGCAGCCAAGAACGGGGGGAGTCCTACGAGCAGTACTTC. The chain couples TRBV4-3 to TRBJ2-7, with 7 bases fitting TRBD2. V lost 0 bases and J lost 1; bases outside the gene matches: 3. Germline lookup yields CDR1 LGHNA and CDR2 YSLEER. CDR3 length: 15 amino acids.